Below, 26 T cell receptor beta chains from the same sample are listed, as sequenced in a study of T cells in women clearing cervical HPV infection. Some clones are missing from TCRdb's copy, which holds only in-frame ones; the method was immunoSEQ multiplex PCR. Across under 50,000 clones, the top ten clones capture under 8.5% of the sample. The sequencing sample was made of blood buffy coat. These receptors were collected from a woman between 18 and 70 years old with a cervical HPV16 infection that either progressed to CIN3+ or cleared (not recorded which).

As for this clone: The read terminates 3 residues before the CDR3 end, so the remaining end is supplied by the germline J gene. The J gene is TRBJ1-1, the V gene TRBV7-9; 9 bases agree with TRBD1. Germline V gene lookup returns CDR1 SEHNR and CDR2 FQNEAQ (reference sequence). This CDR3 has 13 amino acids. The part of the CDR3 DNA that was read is TGTGCCAGCAGGGGAACAGGGGGCCGAAAA. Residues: CASRGTGGRK. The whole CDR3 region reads CASRGTGGRKAFF.

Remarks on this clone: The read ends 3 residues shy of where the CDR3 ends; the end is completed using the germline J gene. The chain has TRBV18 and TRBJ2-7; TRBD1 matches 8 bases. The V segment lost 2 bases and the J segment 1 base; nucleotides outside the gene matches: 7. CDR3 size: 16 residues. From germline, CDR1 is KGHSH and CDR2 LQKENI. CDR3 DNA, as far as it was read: TGTGCCAGCTCACCAGAAGACAGGGGTATATCCTACGAG. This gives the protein CASSPEDRGISYE. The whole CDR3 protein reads CASSPEDRGISYEQYF.

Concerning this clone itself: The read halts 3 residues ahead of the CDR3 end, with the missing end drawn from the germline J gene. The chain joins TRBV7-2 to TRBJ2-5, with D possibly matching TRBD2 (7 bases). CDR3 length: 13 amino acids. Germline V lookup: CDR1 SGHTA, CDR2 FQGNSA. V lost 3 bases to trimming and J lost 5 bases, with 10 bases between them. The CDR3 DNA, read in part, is TGTGCCAGCAGCTTGAGGGGGGGCGAGACC. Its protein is CASSLRGGET. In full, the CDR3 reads CASSLRGGETQYF.

CDR3 bases read: TGTGCCAGCAGCCGGGGGGGGACAGTTAATGAAAAA. Its protein is CASSRGGTVNEK. The whole CDR3 sequence is CASSRGGTVNEKLFF. This sequence joins TRBV7-2 and TRBJ1-4; 7 bases are a match to TRBD1. The sequence runs out 3 residues before the end of the CDR3; the remainder is reconstructed from the germline J gene. This CDR3 is built from 15 residues. The junction had 7 bases not matched to a gene; V was cut back by 5 bases and J by 4 bases. Germline lookup yields CDR1 SGHTA and CDR2 FQGNSA.

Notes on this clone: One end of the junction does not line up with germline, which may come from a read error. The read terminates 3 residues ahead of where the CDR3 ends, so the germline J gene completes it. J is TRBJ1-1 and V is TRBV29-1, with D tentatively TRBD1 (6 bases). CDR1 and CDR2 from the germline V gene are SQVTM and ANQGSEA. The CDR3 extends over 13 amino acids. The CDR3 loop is CSVRTGLDTGAFF. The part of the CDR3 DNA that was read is TGCAGCGTCAGAACAGGGTTGGACACTGGA. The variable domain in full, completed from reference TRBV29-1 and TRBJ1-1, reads SAVISQKPSRDICQRGTSLTIQCQVDSQVTMMFWYRQQPGQSLTLIATANQGSEATYESGFVIDKFPISRPNLTFSTLTVSNMSPEDSSIYLCSVRTGLDTGAFFGQGTRLTVV.

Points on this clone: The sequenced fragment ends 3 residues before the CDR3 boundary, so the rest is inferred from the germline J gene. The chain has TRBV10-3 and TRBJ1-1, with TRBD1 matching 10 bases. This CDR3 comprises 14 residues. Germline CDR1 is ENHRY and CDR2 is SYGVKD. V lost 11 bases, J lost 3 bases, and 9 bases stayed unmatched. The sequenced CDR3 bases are TGTGCCGTCGCCGGGACAGGGGACCACACTGAA. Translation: CAVAGTGDHTE. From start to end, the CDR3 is CAVAGTGDHTEAFF.

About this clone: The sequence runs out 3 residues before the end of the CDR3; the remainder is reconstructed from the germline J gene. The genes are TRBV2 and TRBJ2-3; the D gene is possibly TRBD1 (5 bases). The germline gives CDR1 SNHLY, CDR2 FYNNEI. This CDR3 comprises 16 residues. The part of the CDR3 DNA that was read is TGTGCCAGCACGTCAGGGCTCCAACAAATAACGGAGACG. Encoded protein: CASTSGLQQITET. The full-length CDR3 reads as CASTSGLQQITETQYF.

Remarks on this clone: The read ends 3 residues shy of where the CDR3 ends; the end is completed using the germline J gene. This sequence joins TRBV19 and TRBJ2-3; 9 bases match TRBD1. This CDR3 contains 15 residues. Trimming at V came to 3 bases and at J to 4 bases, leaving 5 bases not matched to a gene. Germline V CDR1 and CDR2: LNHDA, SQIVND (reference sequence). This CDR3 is CASSIRQGGADTQYF. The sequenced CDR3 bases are TGTGCCAGTAGTATTCGACAGGGGGGGGCAGATACG.

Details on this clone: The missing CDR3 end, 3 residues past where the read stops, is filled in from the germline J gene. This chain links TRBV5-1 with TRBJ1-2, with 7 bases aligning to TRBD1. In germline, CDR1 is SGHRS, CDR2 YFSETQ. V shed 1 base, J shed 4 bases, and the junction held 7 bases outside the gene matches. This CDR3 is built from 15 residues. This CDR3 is CASSLSGGTLYGYTF. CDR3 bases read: TGCGCCAGCAGCTTGTCAGGGGGAACCCTCTATGGC.

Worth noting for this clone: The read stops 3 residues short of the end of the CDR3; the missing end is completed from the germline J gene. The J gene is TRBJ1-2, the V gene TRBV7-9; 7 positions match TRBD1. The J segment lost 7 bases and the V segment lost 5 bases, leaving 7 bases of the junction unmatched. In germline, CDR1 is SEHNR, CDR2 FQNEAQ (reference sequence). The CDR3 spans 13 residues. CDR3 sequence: CASSLGQLSGYTF. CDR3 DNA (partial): TGTGCCAGCAGCCTGGGACAGTTATCTGGC.

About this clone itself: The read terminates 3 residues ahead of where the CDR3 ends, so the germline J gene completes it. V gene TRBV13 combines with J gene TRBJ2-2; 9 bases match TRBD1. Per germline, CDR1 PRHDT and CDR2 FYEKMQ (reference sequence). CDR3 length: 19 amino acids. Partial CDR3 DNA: TGTGCCAGCAGCACGGGACAGGGAGGAACCTACTCTGGGGCCAACGTG. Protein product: CASSTGQGGTYSGANV. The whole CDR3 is CASSTGQGGTYSGANVLFF.

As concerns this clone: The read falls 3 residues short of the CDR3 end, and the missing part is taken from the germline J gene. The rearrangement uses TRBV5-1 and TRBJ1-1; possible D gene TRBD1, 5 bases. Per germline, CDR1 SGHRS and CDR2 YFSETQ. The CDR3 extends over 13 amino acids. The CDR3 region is CASSLAVTERAFF. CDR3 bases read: TGCGCCAGCAGCTTGGCCGTGACAGAAAGA.

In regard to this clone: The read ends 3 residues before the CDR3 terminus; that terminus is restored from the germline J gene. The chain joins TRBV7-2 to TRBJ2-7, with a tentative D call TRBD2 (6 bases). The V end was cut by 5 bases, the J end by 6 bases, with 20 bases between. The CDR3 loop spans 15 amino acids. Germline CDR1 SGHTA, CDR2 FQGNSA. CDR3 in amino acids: CASSERASGEAEQYF. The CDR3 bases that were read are TGTGCCAGCAGCGAGAGGGCCTCGGGGGAGGCCGAG.

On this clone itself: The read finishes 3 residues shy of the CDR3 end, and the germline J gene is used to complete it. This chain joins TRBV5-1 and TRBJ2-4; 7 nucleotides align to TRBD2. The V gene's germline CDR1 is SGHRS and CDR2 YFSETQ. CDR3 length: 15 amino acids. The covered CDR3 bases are TGCGCCAGCAGCTTTTACTCGGATCGGGACTATGGT. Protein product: CASSFYSDRDYG. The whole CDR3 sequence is CASSFYSDRDYGQYF.

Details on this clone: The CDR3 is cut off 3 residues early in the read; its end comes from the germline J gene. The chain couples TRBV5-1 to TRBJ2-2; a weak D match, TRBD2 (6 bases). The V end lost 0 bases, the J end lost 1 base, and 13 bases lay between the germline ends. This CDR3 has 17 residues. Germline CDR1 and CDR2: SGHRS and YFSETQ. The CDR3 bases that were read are TGCGCCAGCAGCTTGGCAGCGGGCAGCCTGAACACCGGGGAG. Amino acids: CASSLAAGSLNTGE. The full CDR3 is CASSLAAGSLNTGELFF.

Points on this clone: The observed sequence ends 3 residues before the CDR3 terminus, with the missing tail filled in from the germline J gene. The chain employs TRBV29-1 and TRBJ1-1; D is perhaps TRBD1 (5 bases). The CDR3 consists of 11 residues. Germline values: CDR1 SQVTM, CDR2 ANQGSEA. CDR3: CSVAMTETAFF. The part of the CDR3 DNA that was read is TGCAGCGTCGCTATGACAGAGACG.

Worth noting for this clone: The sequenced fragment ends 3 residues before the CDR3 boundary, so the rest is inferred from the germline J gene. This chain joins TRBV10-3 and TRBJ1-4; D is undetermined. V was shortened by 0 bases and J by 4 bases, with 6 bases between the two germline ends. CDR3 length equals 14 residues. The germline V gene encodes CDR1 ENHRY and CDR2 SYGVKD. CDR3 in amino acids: CAISESGDNEKLFF. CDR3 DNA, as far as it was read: TGTGCCATCAGTGAGTCCGGGGATAATGAAAAA.

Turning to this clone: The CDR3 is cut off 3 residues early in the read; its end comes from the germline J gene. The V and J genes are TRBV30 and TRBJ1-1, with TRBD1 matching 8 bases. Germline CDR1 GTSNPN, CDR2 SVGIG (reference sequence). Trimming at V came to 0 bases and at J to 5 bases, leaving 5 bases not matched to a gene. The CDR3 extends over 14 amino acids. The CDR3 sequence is CAWSVDRGVTEAFF. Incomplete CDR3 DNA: TGTGCCTGGAGTGTAGACAGGGGAGTGACTGAA.

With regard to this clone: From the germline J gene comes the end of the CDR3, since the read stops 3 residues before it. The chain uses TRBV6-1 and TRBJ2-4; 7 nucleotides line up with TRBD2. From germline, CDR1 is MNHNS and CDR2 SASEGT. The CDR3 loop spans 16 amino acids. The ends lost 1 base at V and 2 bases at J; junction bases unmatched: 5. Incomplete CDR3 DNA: TGTGCCAGCAGTGAAGTGGGGGGAGGGACCAAAAACATT. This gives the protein CASSEVGGGTKNI. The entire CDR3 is CASSEVGGGTKNIQYF.

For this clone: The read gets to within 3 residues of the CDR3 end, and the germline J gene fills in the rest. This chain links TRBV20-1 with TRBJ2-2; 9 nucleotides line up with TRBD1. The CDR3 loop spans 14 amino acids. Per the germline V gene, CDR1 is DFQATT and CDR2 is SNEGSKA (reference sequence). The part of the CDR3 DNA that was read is TGCAGTGTCGTGGGGGGACAGGGTGACGAAAAG. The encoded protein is CSVVGGQGDEK. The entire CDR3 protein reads CSVVGGQGDEKLFF.

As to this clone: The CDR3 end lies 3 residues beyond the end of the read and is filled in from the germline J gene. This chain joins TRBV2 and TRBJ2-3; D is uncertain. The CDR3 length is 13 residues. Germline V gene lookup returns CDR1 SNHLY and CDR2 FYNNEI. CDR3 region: CASRQASQETQYF. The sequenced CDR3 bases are TGTGCCAGCAGGCAGGCTTCCCAAGAGACG.

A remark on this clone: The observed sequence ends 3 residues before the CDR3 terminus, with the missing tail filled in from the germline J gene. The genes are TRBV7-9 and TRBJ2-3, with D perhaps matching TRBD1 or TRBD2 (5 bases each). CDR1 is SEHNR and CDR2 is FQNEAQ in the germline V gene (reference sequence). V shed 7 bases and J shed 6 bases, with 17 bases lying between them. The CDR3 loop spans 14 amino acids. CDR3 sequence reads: CASTSLAGSDTQYF. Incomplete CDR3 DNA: TGTGCCAGCACCTCCCTGGCAGGGAGTGATACG.

The chain's CDR3 is CASSGTDYNDYTF. The sequenced CDR3 bases are TGTGCCAGTAGTGGGACAGATTACAATGAC. This rearrangement joins TRBV19 to TRBJ1-2, with 7 bases aligning to TRBD1. Coverage ceases 3 residues before the CDR3 finishes, and the germline J gene fills in the end. The CDR3 runs to 13 residues. Germline V gives CDR1 LNHDA, CDR2 SQIVND (reference sequence).

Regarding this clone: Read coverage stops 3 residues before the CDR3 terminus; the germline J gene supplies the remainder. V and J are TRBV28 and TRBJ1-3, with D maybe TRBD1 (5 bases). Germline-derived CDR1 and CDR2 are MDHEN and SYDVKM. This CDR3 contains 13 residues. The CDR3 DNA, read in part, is TGTGCCAGCAGTCCCATAGGACAAGGGTTG. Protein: CASSPIGQGL. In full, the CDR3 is CASSPIGQGLIYF.

The CDR3 DNA, read in part, is TGTGCCAGCAGTATATTCCCTGGACTAGCCGGGGAG. Its protein product is CASSIFPGLAGE. The entire CDR3 reads CASSIFPGLAGELFF. This chain links TRBV6-7 with TRBJ2-2; 7 bases are a match to TRBD2. The CDR3 goes on 3 residues after the read ends, and that part is filled in from the germline J gene. TRBV6-7 is an open reading frame whose function is uncertain. The CDR3 has 15 amino acids. Trimming at V came to 5 bases and at J to 6 bases, leaving 9 bases not matched to a gene.

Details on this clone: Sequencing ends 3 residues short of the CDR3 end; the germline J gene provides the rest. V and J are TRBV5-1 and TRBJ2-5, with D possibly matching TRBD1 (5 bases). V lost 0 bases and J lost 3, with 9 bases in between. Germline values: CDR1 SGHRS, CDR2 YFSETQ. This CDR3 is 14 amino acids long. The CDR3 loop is CASSLEGYEETQYF. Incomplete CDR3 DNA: TGCGCCAGCAGCTTGGAGGGGTACGAAGAGACC.